Described below is a single T cell receptor (beta chain) sequence and its context. Its target is not known. The source of the sample is a study of T cell clusters in autoimmune cytopenias. Study-wide findings and caveats: Exclusive TRB clusters were about 2.8-fold more numerous in healthy donors than in active autoimmune hepatitis.

TRB was amplified by touch-down multiplex PCR, primer pools A and B combined. TCRdb reprocessed the multiplex PCR reads; each CDR3 protein has one entry and no DNA is given. The sample table sets out several thousand distinct CDR3 sequences. TRB amplification used approximately 0.25 ug of peripheral blood genomic DNA. Germline V gives CDR1 SGHDN, CDR2 FVKESK. The CDR3 covers 21 residues. This TCR derives from a human donor with an autoimmune cytopenia or autoimmune hepatitis (not recorded which). Specimen: peripheral blood. The V call is TRBV14, the J call TRBJ2-1; TCRdb outputs TRBD2, but without DNA this stays unchecked. The CDR3 sequence: CASSPRNRLAGGLRAYNEQFF.